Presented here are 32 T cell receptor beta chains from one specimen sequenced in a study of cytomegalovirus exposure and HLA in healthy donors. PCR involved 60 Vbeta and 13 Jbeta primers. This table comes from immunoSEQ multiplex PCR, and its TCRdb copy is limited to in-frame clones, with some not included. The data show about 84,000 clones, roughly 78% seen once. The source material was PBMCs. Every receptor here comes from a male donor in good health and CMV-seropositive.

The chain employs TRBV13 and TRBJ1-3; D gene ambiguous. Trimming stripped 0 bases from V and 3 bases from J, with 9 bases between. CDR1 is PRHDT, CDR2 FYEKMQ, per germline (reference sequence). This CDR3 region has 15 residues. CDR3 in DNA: TGTGCCAGCAGCTTAGGGCGGTTGAGTGGAAACACCATATATTTT. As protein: CASSLGRLSGNTIYF.

CDR3 sequence reads: CASSLVPGQETQYF. The CDR3, as DNA: TGTGCCAGCAGCTTAGTACCCGGTCAAGAGACCCAGTACTTC. The V gene is TRBV7-2, the J gene TRBJ2-5; D gene ambiguous. The CDR3 contains 14 residues. The germline V and J ends were trimmed by 1 base and 2 bases, with 8 bases remaining between them. Germline V lookup: CDR1 SGHTA, CDR2 FQGNSA.

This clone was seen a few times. CDR3 nucleotide sequence: TGTGCCATCAGTGGAACAGGGCCTTCCTCCACTGAAGCTTTCTTT. It specifies CAISGTGPSSTEAFF. The rearrangement links TRBV10-3 to TRBJ1-1, with D tentatively TRBD1 (6 bases). Germline loops: CDR1 ENHRY, CDR2 SYGVKD. With 4 bases removed from V and 4 bases from J, the gap between germline ends came to 16 bases. This CDR3 spans 15 amino acids.

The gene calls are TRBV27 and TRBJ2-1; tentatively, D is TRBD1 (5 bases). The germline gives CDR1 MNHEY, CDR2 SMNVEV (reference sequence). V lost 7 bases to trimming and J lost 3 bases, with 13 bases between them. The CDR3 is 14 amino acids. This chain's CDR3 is CASTRGRNYNEQFF. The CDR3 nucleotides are TGTGCCAGCACAAGGGGCAGGAACTACAATGAGCAGTTCTTC.

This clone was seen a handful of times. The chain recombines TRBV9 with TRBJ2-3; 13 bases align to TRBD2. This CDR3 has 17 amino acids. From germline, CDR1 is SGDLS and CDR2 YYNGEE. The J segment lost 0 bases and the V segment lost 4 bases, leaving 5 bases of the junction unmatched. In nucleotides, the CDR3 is TGTGCCAGCAGCACGCGGACTAGCGGGGGTAGCACAGATACGCAGTATTTT. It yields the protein CASSTRTSGGSTDTQYF. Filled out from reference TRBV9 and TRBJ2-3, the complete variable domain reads DSGVTQTPKHLITATGQRVTLRCSPRSGDLSVYWYQQSLDQGLQFLIQYYNGEERAKGNILERFSAQQFPDLHSELNLSSLELGDSALYFCASSTRTSGGSTDTQYFGPGTRLTVL.

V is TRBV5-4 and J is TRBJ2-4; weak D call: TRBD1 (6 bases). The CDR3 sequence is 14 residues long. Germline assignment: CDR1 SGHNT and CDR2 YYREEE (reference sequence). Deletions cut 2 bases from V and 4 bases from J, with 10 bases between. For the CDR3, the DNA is TGTGCCAGCAGCTTTCAGGGGCTAAAAAACATTCAGTACTTC. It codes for CASSFQGLKNIQYF.

CDR3 sequence (DNA): TGTGCCAGTACCAGCGGTACCTACAATGAGCAGTTCTTC. This encodes CASTSGTYNEQFF. The genes are TRBV19 and TRBJ2-1, with TRBD2 as a possible D gene (5 bases). The CDR3 loop spans 13 amino acids. Trimming took 7 bases from V and 2 from J, leaving 9 bases between them. Germline V gene data show CDR1 as LNHDA and CDR2 as SQIVND (reference sequence).

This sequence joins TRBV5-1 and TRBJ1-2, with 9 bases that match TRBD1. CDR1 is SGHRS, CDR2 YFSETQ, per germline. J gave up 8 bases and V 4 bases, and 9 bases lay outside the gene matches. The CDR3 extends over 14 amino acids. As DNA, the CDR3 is TGCGCCAGCAGCGCAGAGGGACAGGGTGGGGGCTACACCTTC. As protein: CASSAEGQGGGYTF.

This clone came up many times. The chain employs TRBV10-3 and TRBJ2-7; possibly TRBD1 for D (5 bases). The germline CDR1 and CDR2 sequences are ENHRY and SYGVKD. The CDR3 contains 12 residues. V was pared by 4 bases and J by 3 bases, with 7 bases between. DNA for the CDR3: TGTGCCATCAGTGTGACAGACTACGAGCAGTACTTC. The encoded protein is CAISVTDYEQYF.

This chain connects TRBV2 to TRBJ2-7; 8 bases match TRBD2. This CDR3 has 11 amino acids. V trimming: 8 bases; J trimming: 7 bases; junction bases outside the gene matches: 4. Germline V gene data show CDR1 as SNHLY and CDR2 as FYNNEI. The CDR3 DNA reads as TGTGCCAGCTGGGGCGGGGGGGAGCAGTACTTC. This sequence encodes CASWGGGEQYF.

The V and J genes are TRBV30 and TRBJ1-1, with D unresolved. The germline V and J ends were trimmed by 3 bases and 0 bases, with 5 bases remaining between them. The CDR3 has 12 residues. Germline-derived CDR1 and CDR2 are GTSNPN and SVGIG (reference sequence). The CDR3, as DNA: TGTGCCTGGAGCCAGATGAACACTGAAGCTTTCTTT. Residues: CAWSQMNTEAFF.

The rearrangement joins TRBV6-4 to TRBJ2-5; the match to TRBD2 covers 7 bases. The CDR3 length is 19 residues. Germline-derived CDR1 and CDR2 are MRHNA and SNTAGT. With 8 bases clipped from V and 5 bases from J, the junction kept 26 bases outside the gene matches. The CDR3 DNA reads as TGTGCCAGCCCCTTAGGGTATGTTGGCGGGAGAAATGTGGTTGAGACCCAGTACTTC. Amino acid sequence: CASPLGYVGGRNVVETQYF.

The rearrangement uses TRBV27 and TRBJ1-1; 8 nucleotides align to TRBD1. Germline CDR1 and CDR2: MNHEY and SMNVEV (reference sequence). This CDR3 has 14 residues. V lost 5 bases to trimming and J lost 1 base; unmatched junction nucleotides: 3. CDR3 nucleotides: TGTGCCAGCAGTAAAGGACAGGGGAACACTGAAGCTTTCTTT. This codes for CASSKGQGNTEAFF.

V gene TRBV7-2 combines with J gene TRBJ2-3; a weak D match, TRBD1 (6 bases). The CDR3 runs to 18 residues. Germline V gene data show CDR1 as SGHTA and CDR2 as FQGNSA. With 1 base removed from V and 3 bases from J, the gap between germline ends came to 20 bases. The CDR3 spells CASSLDSRGRGWTDTQYF. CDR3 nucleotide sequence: TGTGCCAGCAGCTTAGACTCTAGGGGCAGGGGTTGGACAGATACGCAGTATTTT.

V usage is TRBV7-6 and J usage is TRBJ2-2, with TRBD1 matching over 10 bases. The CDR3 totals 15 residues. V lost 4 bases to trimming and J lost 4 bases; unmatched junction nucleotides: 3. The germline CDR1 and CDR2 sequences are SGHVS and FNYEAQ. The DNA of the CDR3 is TGTGCCAGCAGCTCAAGGACAGGGGGCACCGGGGAGCTGTTTTTT. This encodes CASSSRTGGTGELFF. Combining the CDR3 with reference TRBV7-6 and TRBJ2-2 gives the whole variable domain GAGVSQSPRYKVTKRGQDVALRCDPISGHVSLYWYRQALGQGPEFLTYFNYEAQQDKSGLPNDRFSAERPEGSISTLTIQRTEQRDSAMYRCASSSRTGGTGELFFGEGSRLTVL.

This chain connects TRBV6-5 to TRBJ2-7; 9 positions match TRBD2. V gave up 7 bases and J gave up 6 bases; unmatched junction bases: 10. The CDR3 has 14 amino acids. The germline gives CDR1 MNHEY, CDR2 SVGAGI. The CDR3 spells CASTISGSSLEQYF. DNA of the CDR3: TGTGCCAGCACCATTAGCGGGAGCTCACTCGAGCAGTACTTC.

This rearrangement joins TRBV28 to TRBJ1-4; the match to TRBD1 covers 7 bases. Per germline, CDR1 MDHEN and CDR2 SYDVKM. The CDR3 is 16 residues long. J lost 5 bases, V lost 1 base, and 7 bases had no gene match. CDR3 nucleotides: TGTGCCAGCAGTTTATTCAGGACAGGAGGGAATGAAAAACTGTTTTTT. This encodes CASSLFRTGGNEKLFF. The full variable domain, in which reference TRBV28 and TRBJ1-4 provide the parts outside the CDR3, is DVKVTQSSRYLVKRTGEKVFLECVQDMDHENMFWYRQDPGLGLRLIYFSYDVKMKEKGDIPEGYSVSREKKERFSLILESASTNQTSMYLCASSLFRTGGNEKLFFGSGTQLSVL.

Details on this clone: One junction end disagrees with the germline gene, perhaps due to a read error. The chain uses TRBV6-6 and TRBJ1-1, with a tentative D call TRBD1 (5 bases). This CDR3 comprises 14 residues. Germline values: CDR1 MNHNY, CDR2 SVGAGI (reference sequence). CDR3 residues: CASSYPGVNTEAFF. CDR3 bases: TGTGCCAGCAGTTACCCGGGGGTGAACACTGAGGCTTTCTTT.

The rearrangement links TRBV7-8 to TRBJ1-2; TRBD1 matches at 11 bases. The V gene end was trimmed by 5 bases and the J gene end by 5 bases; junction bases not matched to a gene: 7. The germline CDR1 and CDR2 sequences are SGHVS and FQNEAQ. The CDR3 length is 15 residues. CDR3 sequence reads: CASSDPDRGLYGYTF. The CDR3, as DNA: TGTGCCAGCAGCGACCCGGACAGGGGGCTGTATGGCTACACCTTC. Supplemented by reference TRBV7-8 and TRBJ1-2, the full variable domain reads GAGVSQSPRYKVAKRGQDVALRCDPISGHVSLFWYQQALGQGPEFLTYFQNEAQLDKSGLPSDRFFAERPEGSVSTLKIQRTQQEDSAVYLCASSDPDRGLYGYTFGSGTRLTVV.

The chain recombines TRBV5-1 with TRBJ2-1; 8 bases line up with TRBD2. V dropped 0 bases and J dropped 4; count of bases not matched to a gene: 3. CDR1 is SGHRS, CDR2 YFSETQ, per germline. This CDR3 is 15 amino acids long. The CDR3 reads CASSLAASGYNEQFF. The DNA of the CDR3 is TGCGCCAGCAGCTTGGCCGCTAGCGGGTACAATGAGCAGTTCTTC.

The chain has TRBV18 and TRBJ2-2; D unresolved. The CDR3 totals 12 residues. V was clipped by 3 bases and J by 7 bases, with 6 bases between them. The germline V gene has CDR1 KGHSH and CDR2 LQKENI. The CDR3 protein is CASSPPVGELFF. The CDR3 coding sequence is TGTGCCAGCTCACCCCCTGTCGGGGAGCTGTTTTTT.

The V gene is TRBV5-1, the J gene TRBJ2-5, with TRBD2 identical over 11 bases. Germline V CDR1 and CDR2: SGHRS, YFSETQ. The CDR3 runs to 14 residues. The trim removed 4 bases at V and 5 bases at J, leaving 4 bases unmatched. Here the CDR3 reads CASSPSGRLETQYF. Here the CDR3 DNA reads TGCGCCAGCAGCCCTAGCGGGAGGTTGGAGACCCAGTACTTC.

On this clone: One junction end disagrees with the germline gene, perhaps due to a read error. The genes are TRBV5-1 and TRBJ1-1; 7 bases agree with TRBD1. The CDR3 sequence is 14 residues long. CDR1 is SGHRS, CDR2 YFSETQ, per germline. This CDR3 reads CASSTGVMNTKAFF. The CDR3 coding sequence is TGCGCCAGCAGCACAGGGGTAATGAACACTAAAGCTTTCTTT.

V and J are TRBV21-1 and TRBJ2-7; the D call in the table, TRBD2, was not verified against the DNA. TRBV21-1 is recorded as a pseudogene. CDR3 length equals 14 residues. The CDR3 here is CASSKVLPPYEQYF. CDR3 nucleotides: TGTGCCAGCAGCAAAGTACTGCCACCCTACGAGCAGTACTTC.

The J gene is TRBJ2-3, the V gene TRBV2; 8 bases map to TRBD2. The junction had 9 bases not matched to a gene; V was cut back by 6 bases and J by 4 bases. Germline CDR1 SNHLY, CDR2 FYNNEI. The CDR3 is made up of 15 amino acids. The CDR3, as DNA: TGTGCCAGCAGGGGGAGCGGGAGCCGGGCAGATACGCAGTATTTT. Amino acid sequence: CASRGSGSRADTQYF.

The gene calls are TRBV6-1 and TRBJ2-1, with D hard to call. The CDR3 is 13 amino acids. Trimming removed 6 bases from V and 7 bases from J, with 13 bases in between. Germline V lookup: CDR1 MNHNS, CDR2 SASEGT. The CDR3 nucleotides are TGTGCCAGCAGCGGTCCATGGGCAAATGAGCAGTTCTTC. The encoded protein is CASSGPWANEQFF.

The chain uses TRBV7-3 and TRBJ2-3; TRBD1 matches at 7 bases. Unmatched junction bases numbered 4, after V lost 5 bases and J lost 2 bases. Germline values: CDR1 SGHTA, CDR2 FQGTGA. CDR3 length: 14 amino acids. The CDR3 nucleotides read TGTGCCAGCAGCCGGGACAGAAACACAGATACGCAGTATTTT. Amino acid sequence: CASSRDRNTDTQYF.

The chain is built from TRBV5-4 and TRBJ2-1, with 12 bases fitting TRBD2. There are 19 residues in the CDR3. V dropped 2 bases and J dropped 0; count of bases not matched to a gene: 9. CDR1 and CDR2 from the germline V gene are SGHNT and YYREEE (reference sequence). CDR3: CASSLFPTSGSPSYNEQFF. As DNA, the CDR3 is TGTGCCAGCAGCTTATTTCCGACTAGCGGGAGCCCCTCCTACAATGAGCAGTTCTTC.

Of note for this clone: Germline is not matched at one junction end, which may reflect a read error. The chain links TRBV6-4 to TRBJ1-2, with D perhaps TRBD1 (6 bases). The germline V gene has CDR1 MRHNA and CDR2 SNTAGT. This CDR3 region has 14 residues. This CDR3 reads CASSVTGSGYSYTF. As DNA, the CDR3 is TGTGCCAGCAGCGTAACAGGGTCGGGCTATAGCTACACCTTC.

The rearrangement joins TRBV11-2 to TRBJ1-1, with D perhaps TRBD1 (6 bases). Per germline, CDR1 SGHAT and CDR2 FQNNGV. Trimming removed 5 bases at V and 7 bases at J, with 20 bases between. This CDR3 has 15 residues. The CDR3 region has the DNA TGTGCCAGCAGCCCAACCCCCGATCGGACAGTTGAAGCTTTCTTT. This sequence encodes CASSPTPDRTVEAFF.

CDR3 DNA sequence: TGTGCCAGCAGTTTATTCGGAACAGGTGAAGCTTTCTTT. Translated: CASSLFGTGEAFF. This chain uses TRBV28 with TRBJ1-1; maybe TRBD1 (5 bases). The V gene's germline CDR1 is MDHEN and CDR2 SYDVKM. V was pared by 1 base and J by 7 bases, with 10 bases between. The CDR3 runs 13 residues. The full variable domain, completed using reference TRBV28 and TRBJ1-1, is DVKVTQSSRYLVKRTGEKVFLECVQDMDHENMFWYRQDPGLGLRLIYFSYDVKMKEKGDIPEGYSVSREKKERFSLILESASTNQTSMYLCASSLFGTGEAFFGQGTRLTVV.

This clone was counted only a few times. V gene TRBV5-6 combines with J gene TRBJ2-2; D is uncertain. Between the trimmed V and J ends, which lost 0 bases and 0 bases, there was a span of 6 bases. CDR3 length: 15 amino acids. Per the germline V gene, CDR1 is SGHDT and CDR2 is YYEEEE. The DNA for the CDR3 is TGTGCCAGCAGCTTGGAAATCGCGAACACCGGGGAGCTGTTTTTT. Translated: CASSLEIANTGELFF.